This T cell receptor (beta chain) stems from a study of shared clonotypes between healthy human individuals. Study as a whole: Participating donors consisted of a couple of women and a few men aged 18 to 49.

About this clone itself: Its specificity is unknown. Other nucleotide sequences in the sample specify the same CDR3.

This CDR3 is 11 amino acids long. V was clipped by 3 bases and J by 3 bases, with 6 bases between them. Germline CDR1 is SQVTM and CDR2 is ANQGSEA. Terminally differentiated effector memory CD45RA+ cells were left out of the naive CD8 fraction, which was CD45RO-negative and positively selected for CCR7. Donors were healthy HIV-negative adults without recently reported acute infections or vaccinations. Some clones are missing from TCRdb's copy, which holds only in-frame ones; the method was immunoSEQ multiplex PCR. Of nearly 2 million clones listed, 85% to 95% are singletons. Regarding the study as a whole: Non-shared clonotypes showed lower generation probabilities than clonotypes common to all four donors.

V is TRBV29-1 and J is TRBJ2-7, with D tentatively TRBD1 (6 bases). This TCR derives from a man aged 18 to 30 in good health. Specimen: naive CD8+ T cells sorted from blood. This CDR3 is CSVETGYEQYF. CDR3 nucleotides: TGCAGCGTTGAGACAGGCTACGAGCAGTACTTC.